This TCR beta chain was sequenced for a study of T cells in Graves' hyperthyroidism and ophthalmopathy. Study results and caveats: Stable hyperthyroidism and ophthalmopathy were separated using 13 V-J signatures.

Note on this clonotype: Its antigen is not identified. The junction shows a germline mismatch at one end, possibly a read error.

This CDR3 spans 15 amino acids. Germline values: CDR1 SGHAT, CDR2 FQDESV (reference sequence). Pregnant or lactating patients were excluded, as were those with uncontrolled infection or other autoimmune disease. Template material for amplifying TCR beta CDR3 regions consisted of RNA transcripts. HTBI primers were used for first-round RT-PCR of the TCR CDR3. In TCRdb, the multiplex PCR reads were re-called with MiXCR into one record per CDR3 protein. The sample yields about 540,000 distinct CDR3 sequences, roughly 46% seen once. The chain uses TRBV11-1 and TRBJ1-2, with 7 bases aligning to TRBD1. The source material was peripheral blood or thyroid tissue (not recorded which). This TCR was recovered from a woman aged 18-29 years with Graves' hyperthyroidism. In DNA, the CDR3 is TGTGCCGGCAGCGAAGAGGGGGCAGCTAACTATGGCTACACCTTC. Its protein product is CAGSEEGAANYGYTF.